The subject of this entry is one T cell receptor beta chain. The antigen is unknown. Naive CD8 cells, CD45RO-negative and positively selected for CCR7, excluded terminally differentiated effector memory CD45RA+ cells. The protocol was immunoSEQ multiplex PCR, while the TCRdb copy is restricted to in-frame clones and leaves out a portion. The profile shows around 2,000,000 clones, 90% to 95% of them singletons. These data originate in a study of shared clonotypes between healthy human individuals. Study outcomes and limitations: In contrast to clonotypes shared by all four donors, non-shared clonotypes had lower generation probabilities. The donor pool, a small one, limited the genetic and exposure-history diversity represented.

CDR3 size: 18 residues. In germline, CDR1 is SGDLS, CDR2 YYNGEE. The J segment lost 3 bases and the V segment lost 0 bases, leaving 12 bases of the junction unmatched. The source is a man younger than 30 in good health. Some clones in this sample may be carry-over from other donors' samples. This rearrangement joins TRBV9 to TRBJ2-5; 9 positions agree with TRBD2. The sample was naive CD8+ T cells from PBMCs. The chain's CDR3 is CASSVGGAGGVPKETQYF. CDR3 nucleotides: TGTGCCAGCAGCGTAGGTGGTGCGGGGGGGGTACCAAAAGAGACCCAGTACTTC.